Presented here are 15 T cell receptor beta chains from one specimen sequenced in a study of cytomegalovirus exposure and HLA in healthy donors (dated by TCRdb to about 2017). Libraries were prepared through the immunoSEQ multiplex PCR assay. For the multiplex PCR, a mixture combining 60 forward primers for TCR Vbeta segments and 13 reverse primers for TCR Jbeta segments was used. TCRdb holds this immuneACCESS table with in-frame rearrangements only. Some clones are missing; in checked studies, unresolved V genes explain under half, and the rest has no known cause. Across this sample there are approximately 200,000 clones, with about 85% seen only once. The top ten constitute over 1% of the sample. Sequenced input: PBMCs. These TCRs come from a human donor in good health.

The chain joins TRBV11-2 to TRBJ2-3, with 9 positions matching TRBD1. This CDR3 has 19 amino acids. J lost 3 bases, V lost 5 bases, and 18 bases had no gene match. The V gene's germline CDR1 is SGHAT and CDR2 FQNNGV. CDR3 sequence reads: CASSPSRVERDRVTDTQYF. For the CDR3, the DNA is TGTGCCAGCAGCCCAAGTAGGGTTGAGAGGGACAGGGTGACAGATACGCAGTATTTT.

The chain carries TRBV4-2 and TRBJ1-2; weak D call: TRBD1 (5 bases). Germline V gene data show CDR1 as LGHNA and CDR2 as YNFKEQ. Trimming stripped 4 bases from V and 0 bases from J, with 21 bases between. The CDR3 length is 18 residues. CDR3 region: CASSPRPWEQVANYGYTF. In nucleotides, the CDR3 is TGTGCCAGCAGCCCCCGTCCCTGGGAACAGGTCGCTAACTATGGCTACACCTTC.

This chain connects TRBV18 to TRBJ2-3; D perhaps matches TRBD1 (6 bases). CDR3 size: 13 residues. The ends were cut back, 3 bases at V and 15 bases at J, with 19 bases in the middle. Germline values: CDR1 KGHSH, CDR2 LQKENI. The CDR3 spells CASSPPSAGVLYF. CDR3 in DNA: TGTGCCAGCTCACCCCCGAGCGCAGGGGTCCTTTATTTT.

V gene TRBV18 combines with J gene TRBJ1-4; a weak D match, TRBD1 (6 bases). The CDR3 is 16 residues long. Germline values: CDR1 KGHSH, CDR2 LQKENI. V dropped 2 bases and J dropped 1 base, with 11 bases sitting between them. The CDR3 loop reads CASSPRGGGTNEKLFF. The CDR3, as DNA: TGTGCCAGCTCACCAAGGGGGGGCGGAACTAATGAAAAACTGTTTTTT. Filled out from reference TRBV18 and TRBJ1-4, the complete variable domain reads NAGVMQNPRHLVRRRGQEARLRCSPMKGHSHVYWYRQLPEEGLKFMVYLQKENIIDESGMPKERFSAEFPKEGPSILRIQQVVRGDSAAYFCASSPRGGGTNEKLFFGSGTQLSVL.

The CDR3 nucleotides read TGTGCCAGCAGCTTGGGATTAGCGTCACCGTTCACCGGGGAGCTGTTTTTT. It codes for CASSLGLASPFTGELFF. The gene calls are TRBV5-6 and TRBJ2-2; tentative D call: TRBD2 (5 bases). The ends were cut back, 0 bases at V and 4 bases at J, with 16 bases in the middle. The length of the CDR3 is 17 residues. Germline V gene sequence: CDR1 SGHDT, CDR2 YYEEEE.

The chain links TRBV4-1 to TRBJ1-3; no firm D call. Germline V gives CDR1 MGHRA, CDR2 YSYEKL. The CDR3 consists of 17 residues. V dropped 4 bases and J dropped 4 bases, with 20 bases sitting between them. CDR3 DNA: TGCGCCAGCAGCCTCCTCAGCACTCGGGAGGCAGGAAACACCATATATTTT. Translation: CASSLLSTREAGNTIYF.

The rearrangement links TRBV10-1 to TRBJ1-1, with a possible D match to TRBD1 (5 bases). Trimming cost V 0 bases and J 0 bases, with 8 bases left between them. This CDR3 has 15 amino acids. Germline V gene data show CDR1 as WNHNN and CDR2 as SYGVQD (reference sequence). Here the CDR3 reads CASSESPGMNTEAFF. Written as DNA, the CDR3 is TGCGCCAGCAGTGAGTCGCCAGGGATGAACACTGAAGCTTTCTTT.

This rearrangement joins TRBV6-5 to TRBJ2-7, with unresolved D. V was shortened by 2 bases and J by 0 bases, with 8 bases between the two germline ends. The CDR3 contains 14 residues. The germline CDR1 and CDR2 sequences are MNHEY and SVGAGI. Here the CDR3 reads CASSYVGSSYEQYF. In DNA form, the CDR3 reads TGTGCCAGCAGTTACGTCGGTAGCTCCTACGAGCAGTACTTC.

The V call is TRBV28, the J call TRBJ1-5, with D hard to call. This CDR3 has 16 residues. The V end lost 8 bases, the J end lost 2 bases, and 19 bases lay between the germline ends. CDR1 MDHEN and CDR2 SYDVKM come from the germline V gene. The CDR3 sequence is CASLGPGKVGNQPQHF. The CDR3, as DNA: TGTGCCAGCTTGGGTCCCGGGAAGGTTGGCAATCAGCCCCAGCATTTT.

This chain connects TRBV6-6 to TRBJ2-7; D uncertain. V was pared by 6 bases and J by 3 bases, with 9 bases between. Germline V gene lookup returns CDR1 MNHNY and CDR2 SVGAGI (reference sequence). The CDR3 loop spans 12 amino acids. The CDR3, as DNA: TGTGCCAGCAGCCCTACTGTCTACGAGCAGTACTTC. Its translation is CASSPTVYEQYF.

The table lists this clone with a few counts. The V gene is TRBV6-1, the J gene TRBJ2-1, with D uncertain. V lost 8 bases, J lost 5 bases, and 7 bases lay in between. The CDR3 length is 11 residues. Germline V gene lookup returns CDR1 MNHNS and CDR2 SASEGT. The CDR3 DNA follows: TGTGCCAGCCGCAGTCACAATGAGCAGTTCTTC. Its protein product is CASRSHNEQFF.

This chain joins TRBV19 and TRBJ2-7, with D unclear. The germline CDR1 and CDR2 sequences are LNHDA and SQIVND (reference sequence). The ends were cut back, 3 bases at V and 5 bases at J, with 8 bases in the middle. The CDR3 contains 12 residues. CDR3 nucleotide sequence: TGTGCCAGTAGTATTGGGCGAGACGAGCAGTACTTC. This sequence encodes CASSIGRDEQYF.

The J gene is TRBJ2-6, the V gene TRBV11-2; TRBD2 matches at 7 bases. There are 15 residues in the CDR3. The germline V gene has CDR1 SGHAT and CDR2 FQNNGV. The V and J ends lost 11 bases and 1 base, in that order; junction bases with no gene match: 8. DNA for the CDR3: TGTGCCGGAACGGGGGGAATGTCTGGGGCCAACGTCCTGACTTTC. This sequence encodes CAGTGGMSGANVLTF.

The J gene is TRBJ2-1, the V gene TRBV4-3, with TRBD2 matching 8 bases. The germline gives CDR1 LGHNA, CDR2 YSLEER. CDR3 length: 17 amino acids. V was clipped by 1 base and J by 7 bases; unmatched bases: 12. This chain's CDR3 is CASSQVGVAGTKNEQFF. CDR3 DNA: TGCGCCAGCAGCCAAGTCGGGGTAGCGGGAACCAAAAATGAGCAGTTCTTC.

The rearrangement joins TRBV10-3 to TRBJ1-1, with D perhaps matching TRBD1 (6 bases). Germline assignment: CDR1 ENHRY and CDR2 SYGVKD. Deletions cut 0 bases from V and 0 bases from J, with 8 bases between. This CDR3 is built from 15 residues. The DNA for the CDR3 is TGTGCCATCAGTGAGTCGACAGGTATGAACACTGAAGCTTTCTTT. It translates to CAISESTGMNTEAFF.